This TCR beta chain was obtained from a study of T cell repertoires in cytomegalovirus infection. Study in general: CMV epitopes, recently identified HLA-C-restricted and well-studied HLA-B-restricted, were used. CMV infection together with matching HLA type was indicated by public TCR beta signatures. General study findings and limits: HLA-C-restricted CMV clonotypes gave the most frequent clonotype in two of eight donors.

TCRdb fed the reads into MiXCR, producing one record per CDR3 protein. The profile shows fewer than 1,000,000 distinct CDR3 sequences, less than 40% of them singletons. V was clipped by 3 bases and J by 6 bases, with 12 bases between them. Germline V gene lookup returns CDR1 SGDLS and CDR2 YYNGEE. CDR3 length: 13 amino acids. Note on this clonotype: The antigen remains undetermined.

The source is a human donor in good health (CMV status not recorded). Some clones in this sample may be carry-over from other donors' samples. This specimen consisted of cultured CD8+ T cells from PBMCs, obtained from culture after CMV antigen stimulation. This chain connects TRBV9 to TRBJ1-2; D gene uncertain. The CDR3 DNA follows: TGTGCCAGCAGCGGGGCACGGATGGATGGCTACACCTTC. Translating gives CASSGARMDGYTF.